This T cell receptor (beta chain) came from a study of cytomegalovirus exposure and HLA in healthy donors (dated by TCRdb to about 2017). Background on the whole study: A later analysis indicated that the 110 or so validation repertoires were generated on the platform also employed for the approximately 700 repertoires of the first cohort. The study was designed to test whether signatures of past pathogen exposure could be identified by cataloging public T cell receptors. In addition to the first cohort of around 670 subjects, a separate validation cohort of 120 different subjects was used. High-throughput TCR immunosequencing, statistical association of individual TCRs with disease status, and machine learning were combined to predict cytomegalovirus infection status. Points the paper makes about the study in general: Subsequent analysis determined that TCRs grouped into clusters in the first cohort also showed a tendency toward co-occurrence across the 120 validation repertoires, and about 93% of cluster scores exceeded 0. In the study, some 160 TCR beta chains were listed as associated with cytomegalovirus. Three of the identified cytomegalovirus-associated TCR beta chains were confirmed in vitro to be specific for cytomegalovirus antigens. Cytomegalovirus status was reported to be diagnosed by the classifier with high specificity and sensitivity in both the original and validation cohorts. Across donors, most TCR sequences were observed very rarely, whereas some public TCRs were present in many individuals. All 120 or so repertoires were used to score co-occurrence in the validation cohort in a later analysis, because that analysis had no HLA typing for the cohort. It was suggested by the authors that the approach could potentially be generalized to other disease states and immunological phenotypes.

The CDR3 contains 13 residues, cysteine and phenylalanine counted. Left in the record is the CDR3 DNA by itself, 39 bases read in frame from the first base. The junction carries 13 bases between V and J, which are trimmed by 3 bases and 8 bases respectively. From a lookup of the germline V gene, CDR1 and CDR2 are SGHAT and FQNNGV. Library prep was done by the immunoSEQ multiplex PCR assay. The paper's processing steps were these. A statistical classification framework was developed to diagnose cytomegalovirus status using the catalog of TCR beta chain sequences. This is the immuneACCESS table as TCRdb keeps it, with only in-frame sequences that have V and J called. A part of the clones is gone; compared with another copy, unresolved V genes explain less than half, and the rest is unexplained. V and J calls and clone size come straight from that table; D and trimming were deduced from the DNA. A total of 150,000 to 180,000 clones appear in this sample, about 86% of them only once. 2.1% of the sample is in the top ten clones.

The donors belonged to the validation cohort of approximately 130 subjects, which was separate from the approximately 610-subject first cohort. As to this clone: No antigen is known for it. No base qualities exist here, and no much larger clone lies one base off it.

This receptor was obtained from a human donor in good health. The chain employs TRBV11-2 and TRBJ1-2; the D gene cannot be named for sure. Sequences were obtained from PBMCs. This receptor has the CDR3 CASSFFPASGYTF. The bases are TGTGCCAGCAGCTTCTTTCCCGCGTCGGGCTACACCTTC.